This TCR beta chain is drawn from a study of blood T cell repertoires in COVID-19. Study as a whole: Specimens from acute and convalescent COVID-19 originated in the United States, Italy and Spain.

Seattle patient enrollment occurred during active infection, with longitudinal follow-up thereafter. In this sample, this clone turned up a few times. With 4 bases clipped from V and 5 bases from J, the junction kept 3 bases outside the gene matches. In germline, CDR1 is KGHSH, CDR2 LQKENI. The CDR3 has 14 residues. Authors' data handling: Reference gene primers were amplified, and this amplification served to estimate nucleated cell counts. TCRdb's table, derived via immunoSEQ multiplex PCR, lists solely in-frame clones and lacks some. The V and J calls and clone size were taken over from that table, and D and trimming were inferred from the DNA. The sample records roughly 120,000 clones, roughly 80% being singletons.

Sequencing was performed on peripheral blood. This TCR came from an elderly man with COVID-19, enrolled during active disease. The V call is TRBV18, the J call TRBJ2-1; 9 nucleotides align to TRBD2. The CDR3 sequence is CASSLAGADNEQFF. Here the CDR3 DNA reads TGTGCCAGCTCACTAGCGGGAGCCGACAATGAGCAGTTCTTC.